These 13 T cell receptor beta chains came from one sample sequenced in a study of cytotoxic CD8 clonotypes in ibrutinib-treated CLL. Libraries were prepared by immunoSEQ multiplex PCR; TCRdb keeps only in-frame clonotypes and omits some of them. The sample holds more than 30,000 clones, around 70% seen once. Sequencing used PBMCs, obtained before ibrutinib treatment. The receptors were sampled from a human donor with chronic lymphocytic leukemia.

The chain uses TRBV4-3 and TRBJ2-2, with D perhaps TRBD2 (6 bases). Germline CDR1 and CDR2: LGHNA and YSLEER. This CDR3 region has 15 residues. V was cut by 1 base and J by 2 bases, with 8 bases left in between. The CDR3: CASSQAGLNTGELFF. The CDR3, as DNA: TGCGCCAGCAGCCAAGCAGGACTAAACACCGGGGAGCTGTTTTTT.

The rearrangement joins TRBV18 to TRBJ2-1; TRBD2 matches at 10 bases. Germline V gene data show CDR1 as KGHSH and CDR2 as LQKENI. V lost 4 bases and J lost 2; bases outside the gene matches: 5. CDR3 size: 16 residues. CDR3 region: CASSRPAGGTYNEQFF. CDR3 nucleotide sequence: TGTGCCAGCTCACGACCAGCGGGAGGGACCTACAATGAGCAGTTCTTC.

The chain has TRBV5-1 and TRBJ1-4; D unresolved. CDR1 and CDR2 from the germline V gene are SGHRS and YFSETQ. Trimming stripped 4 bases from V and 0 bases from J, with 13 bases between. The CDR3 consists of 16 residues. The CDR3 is CASSQNIFSTNEKLFF. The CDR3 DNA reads TGCGCCAGCAGCCAAAACATATTCTCAACTAATGAAAAACTGTTTTTT.

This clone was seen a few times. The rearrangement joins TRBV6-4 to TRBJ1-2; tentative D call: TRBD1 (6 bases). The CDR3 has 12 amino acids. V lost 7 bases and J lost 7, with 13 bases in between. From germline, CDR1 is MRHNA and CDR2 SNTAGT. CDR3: CASKGGSSGYTF. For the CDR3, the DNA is TGTGCCAGCAAAGGGGGTAGCTCTGGCTACACCTTC.

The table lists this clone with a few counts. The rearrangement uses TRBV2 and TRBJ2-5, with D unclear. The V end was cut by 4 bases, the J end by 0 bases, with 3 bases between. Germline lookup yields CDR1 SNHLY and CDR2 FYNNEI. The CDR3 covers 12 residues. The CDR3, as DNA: TGTGCCAGCAGTGGGTACCAAGAGACCCAGTACTTC. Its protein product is CASSGYQETQYF.

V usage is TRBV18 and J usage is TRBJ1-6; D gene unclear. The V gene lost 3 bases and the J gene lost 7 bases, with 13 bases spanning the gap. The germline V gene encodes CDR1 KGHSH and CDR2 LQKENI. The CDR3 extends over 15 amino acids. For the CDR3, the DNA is TGTGCCAGCTCACCTCGGGCTGACCCCAATTCACCCCTCCACTTT. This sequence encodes CASSPRADPNSPLHF.

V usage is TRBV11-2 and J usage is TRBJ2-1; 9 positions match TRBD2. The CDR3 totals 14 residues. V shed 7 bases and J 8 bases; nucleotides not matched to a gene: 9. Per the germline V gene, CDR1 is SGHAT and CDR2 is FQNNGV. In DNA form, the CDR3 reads TGTGCCAGCAAGGAGGATAGCGGGAGCCATGAGCAGTTCTTC. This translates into CASKEDSGSHEQFF.

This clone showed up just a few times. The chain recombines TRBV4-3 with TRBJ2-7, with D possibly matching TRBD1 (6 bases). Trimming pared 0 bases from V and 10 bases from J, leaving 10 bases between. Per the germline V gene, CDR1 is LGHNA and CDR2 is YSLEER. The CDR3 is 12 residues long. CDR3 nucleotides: TGCGCCAGCAGCCAAGATAGGGGGTCCCAGTACTTC. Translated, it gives CASSQDRGSQYF.

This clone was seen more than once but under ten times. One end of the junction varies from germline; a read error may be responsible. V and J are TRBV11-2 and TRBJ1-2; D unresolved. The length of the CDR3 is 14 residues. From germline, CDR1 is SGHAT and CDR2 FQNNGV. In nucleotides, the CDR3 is TGTGCCAGCAGCTTAGAGAGGCCCCCCTCGTCTGCCGTATTC. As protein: CASSLERPPSSAVF.

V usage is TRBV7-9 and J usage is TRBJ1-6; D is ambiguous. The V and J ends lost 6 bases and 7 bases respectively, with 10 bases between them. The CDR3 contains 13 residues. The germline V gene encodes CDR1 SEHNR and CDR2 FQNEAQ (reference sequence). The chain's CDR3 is CASRTDGNSPLHF. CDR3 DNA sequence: TGTGCCAGCAGGACGGATGGAAATTCACCCCTCCACTTT.

The CDR3 sequence is CASSQRWQGEYEQYF. The DNA for the CDR3 is TGCGCCAGCAGCCAAAGGTGGCAGGGTGAGTACGAGCAGTACTTC. The chain uses TRBV4-3 and TRBJ2-7, with D tentatively TRBD1 (5 bases). CDR1 is LGHNA and CDR2 is YSLEER in the germline V gene. This CDR3 region has 15 residues. The germline V and J ends were trimmed by 2 bases and 4 bases, with 15 bases remaining between them.

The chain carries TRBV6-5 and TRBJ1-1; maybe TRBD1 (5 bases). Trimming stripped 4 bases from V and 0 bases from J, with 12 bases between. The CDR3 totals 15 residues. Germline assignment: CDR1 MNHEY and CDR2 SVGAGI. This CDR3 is CASSSAGALNTEAFF. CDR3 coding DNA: TGTGCCAGCAGTTCTGCCGGGGCCCTGAACACTGAAGCTTTCTTT.

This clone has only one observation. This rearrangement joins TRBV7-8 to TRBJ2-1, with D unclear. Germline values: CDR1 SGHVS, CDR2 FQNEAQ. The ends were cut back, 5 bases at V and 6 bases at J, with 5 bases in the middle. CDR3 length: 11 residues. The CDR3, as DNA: TGTGCCAGCAGCAGCCCCAATGAGCAGTTCTTC. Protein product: CASSSPNEQFF.